Here is one TCR beta chain with its context. The data were produced by immunoSEQ multiplex PCR, yet TCRdb's version contains in-frame clones alone and is incomplete. The sample includes 110,000 to 150,000 clones, more than 75% of them seen just once. The data originate from a study of blood T cell repertoires in COVID-19. Germline CDR1 and CDR2: LNHDA and SQIVND (reference sequence). The CDR3 consists of 17 residues. Deletions cut 1 base from V and 0 bases from J, with 13 bases between. The V and J genes are TRBV19 and TRBJ2-4, with D maybe TRBD2 (7 bases). This receptor was obtained from a woman aged 45 to 65 who had recovered from COVID-19. The material sequenced was PBMCs or T cells enriched from blood (not recorded which). The CDR3 sequence: CASSIALGGAAKNIQYF. As DNA, the CDR3 is TGTGCCAGTAGTATAGCCCTGGGGGGGGCAGCCAAAAACATTCAGTACTTC. Full variable domain (missing parts from reference TRBV19 and TRBJ2-4): DGGITQSPKYLFRKEGQNVTLSCEQNLNHDAMYWYRQDPGQGLRLIYYSQIVNDFQKGDIAEGYSVSREKKESFPLTVTSAQKNPTAFYLCASSIALGGAAKNIQYFGAGTRLSVL.